What follows are 18 T cell receptor beta chains derived from one specimen sequenced in a study of PD-L1 blockade in urothelial cancer. Produced via immunoSEQ multiplex PCR; TCRdb's table is partial and in-frame only. This table holds 100,000 or so clones, over 80% found once. Source: PBMCs, taken around atezolizumab (anti-PD-L1) treatment. These receptors originate from a woman of 80 years or more with urothelial cancer.

J is TRBJ1-2 and V is TRBV18; D perhaps matches TRBD1 (5 bases). CDR1 is KGHSH, CDR2 LQKENI, per germline. Trimming shortened V by 1 base and J by 0 bases, and 9 bases separated the two germline ends. This CDR3 has 15 amino acids. DNA for the CDR3: TGTGCCAGCTCACCACGGGGGGGGACTAACTATGGCTACACCTTC. Its translation is CASSPRGGTNYGYTF. The full variable domain, with the rest looked up from reference TRBV18 and TRBJ1-2, is NAGVMQNPRHLVRRRGQEARLRCSPMKGHSHVYWYRQLPEEGLKFMVYLQKENIIDESGMPKERFSAEFPKEGPSILRIQQVVRGDSAAYFCASSPRGGTNYGYTFGSGTRLTVV.

This clone was recorded once. The chain joins TRBV5-5 to TRBJ2-7, with unresolved D. CDR1 SGHKS and CDR2 YYEKEE come from the germline V gene (reference sequence). V shed 0 bases and J shed 0 bases, with 7 bases lying between them. This CDR3 spans 14 amino acids. CDR3 bases: TGTGCCAGCAGCTTGGTAGCACTCTCCTACGAGCAGTACTTC. Translated, it gives CASSLVALSYEQYF. The full variable domain, completed using reference TRBV5-5 and TRBJ2-7, is DAGVTQSPTHLIKTRGQQVTLRCSPISGHKSVSWYQQVLGQGPQFIFQYYEKEERGRGNFPDRFSARQFPNYSSELNVNALLLGDSALYLCASSLVALSYEQYFGPGTRLTVT.

This clone was seen just once. This rearrangement joins TRBV6-4 to TRBJ1-5, with TRBD1 matching 8 bases. V shed 5 bases and J 4 bases; nucleotides not matched to a gene: 10. Germline V CDR1 and CDR2: MRHNA, SNTAGT. The length of the CDR3 is 16 residues. The CDR3 nucleotides read TGTGCCAGCAGTCGTGGCGGACAGGGCCTAAATCAGCCCCAGCATTTT. Amino acids: CASSRGGQGLNQPQHF.

The chain has TRBV19 and TRBJ1-5; unclear D gene. Germline CDR1 is LNHDA and CDR2 is SQIVND (reference sequence). The ends were cut back, 5 bases at V and 5 bases at J, with 10 bases in the middle. The CDR3 runs to 13 residues. The CDR3 here is CASSAAAYQPQHF. The CDR3 DNA sequence: TGTGCCAGTAGTGCGGCAGCTTATCAGCCCCAGCATTTT.

The J gene is TRBJ2-6, the V gene TRBV28; 7 positions agree with TRBD1. The trim removed 5 bases at V and 4 bases at J, leaving 14 bases unmatched. CDR3 length equals 18 residues. The germline V gene has CDR1 MDHEN and CDR2 SYDVKM. The CDR3 DNA is TGTGCCAGCAGTGTACCGGGACAGACCATTCTCGGGGCCAACGTCCTGACTTTC. Its protein is CASSVPGQTILGANVLTF. Variable domain in full (rest from reference TRBV28 and TRBJ2-6): DVKVTQSSRYLVKRTGEKVFLECVQDMDHENMFWYRQDPGLGLRLIYFSYDVKMKEKGDIPEGYSVSREKKERFSLILESASTNQTSMYLCASSVPGQTILGANVLTFGAGSRLTVL.

The DNA for the CDR3 is TGCGCCAGCAGCAGGAGGAGGGAGGGGTCAGATACGCAGTATTTT. Translating it yields CASSRRREGSDTQYF. The chain joins TRBV5-1 to TRBJ2-3; 7 nucleotides align to TRBD2. J gave up 4 bases and V 4 bases, and 9 bases lay outside the gene matches. CDR1 and CDR2 from the germline V gene are SGHRS and YFSETQ. The CDR3 runs 15 residues.

V gene TRBV5-1 combines with J gene TRBJ2-3; 10 positions match TRBD2. The germline V gene encodes CDR1 SGHRS and CDR2 YFSETQ. V trimming: 1 base; J trimming: 4 bases; junction bases outside the gene matches: 6. The CDR3 is 16 amino acids. DNA of the CDR3: TGCGCCAGCAGCTTGAGGCTAGCGGGAGCCCCAGATACGCAGTATTTT. This translates into CASSLRLAGAPDTQYF.

The sample holds one count of this clone. The chain joins TRBV19 to TRBJ1-2; a weak D match, TRBD1 (5 bases). The CDR3 has 14 residues. Germline V gene data show CDR1 as LNHDA and CDR2 as SQIVND (reference sequence). Trimming removed 3 bases from V and 4 bases from J, with 12 bases in between. The CDR3 reads CASSILAGLYGYTF. CDR3 sequence (DNA): TGTGCCAGTAGTATTTTAGCAGGGCTCTATGGCTACACCTTC.

The genes are TRBV6-6 and TRBJ2-7, with 9 bases identical to TRBD1. Germline V gene data show CDR1 as MNHNY and CDR2 as SVGAGI (reference sequence). The ends lost 6 bases at V and 4 bases at J; junction bases unmatched: 10. This CDR3 comprises 15 residues. CDR3 sequence reads: CASRGSTGQGYEQYF. DNA of the CDR3: TGTGCCAGCAGAGGGTCTACGGGACAGGGATACGAGCAGTACTTC.

V usage is TRBV7-6 and J usage is TRBJ2-5; the D gene is possibly TRBD1 (6 bases). Germline-derived CDR1 and CDR2 are SGHVS and FNYEAQ. V was clipped by 5 bases and J by 5 bases, with 12 bases between them. CDR3 size: 13 residues. The CDR3 protein is CASSDGQSETQYF. The CDR3 DNA sequence: TGTGCCAGCAGCGATGGACAGTCTGAGACCCAGTACTTC.

The rearrangement joins TRBV28 to TRBJ2-1; 10 bases are a match to TRBD2. This CDR3 spans 21 amino acids. The germline V gene has CDR1 MDHEN and CDR2 SYDVKM. J gave up 0 bases and V 1 base, and 15 bases lay outside the gene matches. The CDR3 DNA follows: TGTGCCAGCAGTTTATTGTACGGGCTAGCGGGGGAAACTAGCTCCTACAATGAGCAGTTCTTC. Residues: CASSLLYGLAGETSSYNEQFF.

The chain joins TRBV9 to TRBJ2-7; 13 positions agree with TRBD2. This CDR3 is built from 18 residues. J gave up 4 bases and V 4 bases, and 14 bases lay outside the gene matches. The germline V gene encodes CDR1 SGDLS and CDR2 YYNGEE. The CDR3 region has the DNA TGTGCCAGCAGCCCCCCTGGGCTAGGACTAGCGGGAGCATACGAGCAGTACTTC. Protein product: CASSPPGLGLAGAYEQYF.

This clone came up once. V usage is TRBV6-1 and J usage is TRBJ2-7, with 9 bases lining up with TRBD1. V lost 4 bases, J lost 2 bases, and 6 bases stayed unmatched. This CDR3 has 15 residues. In germline, CDR1 is MNHNS, CDR2 SASEGT. The CDR3, as DNA: TGTGCCAGCAGTGCGTCCTGGACAGGGGCCTACGAGCAGTACTTC. It encodes CASSASWTGAYEQYF.

CDR3 coding DNA: TGTGCCAGCAGCGTAGAGGAGGCTGGGGCCAACGTCCTGACTTTC. Translation gives CASSVEEAGANVLTF. The genes are TRBV9 and TRBJ2-6; the D gene is possibly TRBD2 (5 bases). The germline V gene has CDR1 SGDLS and CDR2 YYNGEE. This CDR3 contains 15 residues. V was clipped by 0 bases and J by 2 bases, with 6 bases between them.

The chain has TRBV5-6 and TRBJ2-3, with TRBD2 matching over 9 bases. This CDR3 is 15 amino acids long. CDR1 is SGHDT and CDR2 is YYEEEE in the germline V gene. J was trimmed by 2 bases and V by 2 bases; bases with no gene match: 3. CDR3 region: CASSLIAGATDTQYF. As DNA, the CDR3 is TGTGCCAGCAGCTTAATAGCGGGAGCCACAGATACGCAGTATTTT.

The chain has TRBV4-2 and TRBJ1-4, with 7 bases identical to TRBD1. Losses at the gene ends were 4 bases for V and 8 bases for J; bases not matched to a gene: 7. Germline V gene sequence: CDR1 LGHNA, CDR2 YNFKEQ. The length of the CDR3 is 14 residues. The CDR3 here is CASSLTGTVEKLFF. The CDR3, as DNA: TGTGCCAGCAGCCTAACCGGGACAGTAGAAAAACTGTTTTTT.

In DNA, the CDR3 is TGTGCCAGCACGACAGGAAGGGGTGGCTACACCTTC. Translating it yields CASTTGRGGYTF. The chain uses TRBV27 and TRBJ1-2; D might be TRBD1 (6 bases). V dropped 7 bases and J dropped 7 bases, with 13 bases sitting between them. This CDR3 region has 12 residues. From germline, CDR1 is MNHEY and CDR2 SMNVEV (reference sequence).

Concerning this clone itself: The same CDR3 arises from other DNA sequences in this sample as well. The V call is TRBV5-1, the J call TRBJ2-5; D perhaps matches TRBD1 (6 bases). The CDR3 is 13 residues long. Germline V gives CDR1 SGHRS, CDR2 YFSETQ. The V and J ends lost 1 base and 3 bases respectively, with 7 bases between them. This CDR3 is CASSLSGEETQYF. Here the CDR3 DNA reads TGCGCCAGCAGCTTGTCAGGGGAAGAGACCCAGTACTTC.